This T cell receptor beta chain derives from a study of T-cell reconstitution after alpha-beta-depleted transplantation in children. This clonotype was detected a few times. The authors prepared the TCRbeta library with unique molecular identifiers. MiXCR was run by TCRdb on the PCR reads, yielding one entry per CDR3 protein. The repertoire holds just over 350,000 distinct CDR3 sequences, about 14% seen once, with over 3.5% in the top ten. This CDR3 is 17 amino acids long. With 5 bases removed from V and 7 bases from J, the gap between germline ends came to 25 bases. Germline values: CDR1 SGHRS, CDR2 YFSETQ.

The J gene is TRBJ2-1, the V gene TRBV5-1; a possible D gene is TRBD2 (7 bases). The receptor comes from a human donor who donated a stem cell graft to a child with Fanconi anemia. The source was PBMCs, collected from the stem cell graft. CDR3 nucleotides: TGCGCCAGCAGTCCAAAGGTGGTGGGGGGGCCTGATAATGAGCAGTTCTTC. This codes for CASSPKVVGGPDNEQFF.